The present T cell receptor (beta chain) was sequenced within a study of T cells in Graves' hyperthyroidism and ophthalmopathy. Study-wide results and limits: Clonotypes that were expanded in thyroid above 0.001 mostly appeared in blood too. In simple terms, a model built on 13 V-J features told ophthalmopathy apart from stable hyperthyroidism. Ophthalmopathy was predicted by the model a median of 6.5 months ahead of onset.

Used for diagnoses were clinical symptoms, serum thyroxine and TRAb, thyroid ultrasound and orbital computed tomography. Concerning this clonotype: Its specificity is not known.

RNA transcripts provided the source from which TCR beta CDR3 regions were amplified. The HTBI primer set served for first-round RT-PCR of the TCR CDR3. TCRdb processed the multiplex PCR reads anew with MiXCR; each CDR3 protein has one entry. This sample carries hundreds of thousands of distinct CDR3 sequences, around 13% of them seen once, and the ten largest clones take 4.5% to 6%. CDR1 is DFQATT and CDR2 is SNEGSKA in the germline V gene (reference sequence). V was cut by 3 bases and J by 2 bases, with 17 bases left in between. This CDR3 spans 15 amino acids. This receptor was identified in a woman in her 30s with Graves' hyperthyroidism that later progressed to Graves' ophthalmopathy. The sample was blood. The genes are TRBV20-1 and TRBJ2-7, with D tentatively TRBD2 (5 bases). The CDR3 coding sequence is TGCAGTGCTAGTATGAGGGTCAGTAAAGCCTACGAGCAGTACTTC. Translation: CSASMRVSKAYEQYF.